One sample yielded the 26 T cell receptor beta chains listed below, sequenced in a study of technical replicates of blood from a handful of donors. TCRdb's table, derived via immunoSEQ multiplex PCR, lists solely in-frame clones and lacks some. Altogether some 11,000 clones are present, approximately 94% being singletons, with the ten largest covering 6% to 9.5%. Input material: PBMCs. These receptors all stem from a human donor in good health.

The CDR3 sequence: CASSIGRAGLNTEAFF. The CDR3 DNA reads as TGTGCCAGTAGTATTGGCCGGGCAGGGTTGAACACTGAAGCTTTCTTT. V and J are TRBV19 and TRBJ1-1; possible D gene TRBD1, 5 bases. Germline lookup yields CDR1 LNHDA and CDR2 SQIVND (reference sequence). The CDR3 contains 16 residues. Trimming stripped 3 bases from V and 0 bases from J, with 14 bases between.

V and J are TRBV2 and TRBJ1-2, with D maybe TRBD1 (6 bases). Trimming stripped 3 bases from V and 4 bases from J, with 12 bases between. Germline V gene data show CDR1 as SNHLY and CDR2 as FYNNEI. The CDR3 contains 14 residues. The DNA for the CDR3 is TGTGCCAGCAGTGAGAGGACAGCTGTCTATGGCTACACCTTC. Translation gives CASSERTAVYGYTF. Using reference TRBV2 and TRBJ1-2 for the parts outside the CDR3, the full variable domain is EPEVTQTPSHQVTQMGQEVILRCVPISNHLYFYWYRQILGQKVEFLVSFYNNEISEKSEIFDDQFSVERPDGSNFTLKIRSTKLEDSAMYFCASSERTAVYGYTFGSGTRLTVV.

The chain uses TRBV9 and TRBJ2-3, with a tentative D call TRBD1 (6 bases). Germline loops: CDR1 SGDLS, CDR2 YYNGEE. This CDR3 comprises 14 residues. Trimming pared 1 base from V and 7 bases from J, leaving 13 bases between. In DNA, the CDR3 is TGTGCCAGCAGCGTACGATCAGGGGCCCATACGCAGTATTTT. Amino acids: CASSVRSGAHTQYF.

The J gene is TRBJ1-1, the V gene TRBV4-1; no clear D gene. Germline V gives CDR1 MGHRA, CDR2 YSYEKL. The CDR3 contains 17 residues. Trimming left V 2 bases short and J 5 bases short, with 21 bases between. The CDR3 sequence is CASSQLNLVRRDTEAFF. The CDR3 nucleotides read TGCGCCAGCAGCCAACTGAACCTCGTGAGGAGGGATACTGAAGCTTTCTTT.

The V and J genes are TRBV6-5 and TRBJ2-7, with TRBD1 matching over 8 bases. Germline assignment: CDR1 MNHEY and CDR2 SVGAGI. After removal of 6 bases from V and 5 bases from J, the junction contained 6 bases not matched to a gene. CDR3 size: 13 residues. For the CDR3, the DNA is TGTGCCAGCAGCCGGGACAGGCTCCACGAGCAGTACTTC. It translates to CASSRDRLHEQYF.

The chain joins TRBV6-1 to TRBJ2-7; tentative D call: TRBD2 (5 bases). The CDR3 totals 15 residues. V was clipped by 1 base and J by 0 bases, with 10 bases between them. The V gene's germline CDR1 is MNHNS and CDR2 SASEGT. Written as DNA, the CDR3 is TGTGCCAGCAGTGAAGAAGAGGGTGGCTCCTACGAGCAGTACTTC. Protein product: CASSEEEGGSYEQYF.

DNA of the CDR3: TGTGCCAGCAGTGAATCGTTCAATGAGCAGTTCTTC. It encodes CASSESFNEQFF. The chain recombines TRBV6-1 with TRBJ2-1; D not certain. The CDR3 has 12 residues. Between the trimmed V and J ends, which lost 2 bases and 6 bases, there was a span of 5 bases. CDR1 MNHNS and CDR2 SASEGT come from the germline V gene.

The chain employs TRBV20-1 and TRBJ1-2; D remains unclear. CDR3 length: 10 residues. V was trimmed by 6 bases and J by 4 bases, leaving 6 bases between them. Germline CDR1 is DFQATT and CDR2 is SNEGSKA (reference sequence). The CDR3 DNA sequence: TGCAGTGCCTACAGCTATGGCTACACCTTC. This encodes CSAYSYGYTF.

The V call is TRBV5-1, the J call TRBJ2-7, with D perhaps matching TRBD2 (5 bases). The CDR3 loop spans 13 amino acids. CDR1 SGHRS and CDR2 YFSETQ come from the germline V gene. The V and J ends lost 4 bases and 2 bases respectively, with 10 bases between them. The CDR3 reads CASSDSGTYEQYF. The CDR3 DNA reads TGCGCCAGCAGCGACTCCGGGACCTACGAGCAGTACTTC.

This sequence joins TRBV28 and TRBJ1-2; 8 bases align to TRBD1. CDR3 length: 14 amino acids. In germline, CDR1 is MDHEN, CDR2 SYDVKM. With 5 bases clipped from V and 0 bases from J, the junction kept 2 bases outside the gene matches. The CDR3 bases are TGTGCCAGCAGTAGGACAGGGTCTAACTATGGCTACACCTTC. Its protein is CASSRTGSNYGYTF.

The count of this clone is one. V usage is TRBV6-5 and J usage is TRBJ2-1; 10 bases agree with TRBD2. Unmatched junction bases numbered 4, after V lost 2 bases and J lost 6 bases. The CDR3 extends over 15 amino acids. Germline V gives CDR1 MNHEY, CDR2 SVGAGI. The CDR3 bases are TGTGCCAGCAGTTACGGGCTAGCGGGAGCCAATGAGCAGTTCTTC. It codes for CASSYGLAGANEQFF.

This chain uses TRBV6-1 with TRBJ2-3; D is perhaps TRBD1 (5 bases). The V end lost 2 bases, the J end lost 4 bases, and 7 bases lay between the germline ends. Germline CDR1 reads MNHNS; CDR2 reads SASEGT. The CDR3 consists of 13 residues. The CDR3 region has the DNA TGTGCCAGCAGTGAACAGGGCCCAGATACGCAGTATTTT. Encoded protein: CASSEQGPDTQYF.

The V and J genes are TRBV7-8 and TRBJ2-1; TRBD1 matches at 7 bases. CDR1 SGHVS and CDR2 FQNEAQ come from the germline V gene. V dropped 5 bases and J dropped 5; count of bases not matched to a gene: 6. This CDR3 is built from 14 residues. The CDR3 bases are TGTGCCAGCAGCCACGACAGGGTCGACAATGAGCAGTTCTTC. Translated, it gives CASSHDRVDNEQFF.

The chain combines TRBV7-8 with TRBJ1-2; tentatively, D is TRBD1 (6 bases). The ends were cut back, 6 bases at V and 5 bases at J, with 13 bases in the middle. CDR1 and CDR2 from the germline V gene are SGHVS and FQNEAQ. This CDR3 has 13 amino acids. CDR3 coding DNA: TGTGCCAGCAGTGTACAGGGATTATATGGCTACACCTTC. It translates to CASSVQGLYGYTF. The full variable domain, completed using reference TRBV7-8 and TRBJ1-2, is GAGVSQSPRYKVAKRGQDVALRCDPISGHVSLFWYQQALGQGPEFLTYFQNEAQLDKSGLPSDRFFAERPEGSVSTLKIQRTQQEDSAVYLCASSVQGLYGYTFGSGTRLTVV.

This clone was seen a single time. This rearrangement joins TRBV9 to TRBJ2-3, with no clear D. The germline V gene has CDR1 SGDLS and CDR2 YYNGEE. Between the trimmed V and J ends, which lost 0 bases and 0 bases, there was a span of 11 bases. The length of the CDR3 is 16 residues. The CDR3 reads CASSVDARSSTDTQYF. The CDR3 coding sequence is TGTGCCAGCAGCGTAGATGCCAGATCTAGCACAGATACGCAGTATTTT.

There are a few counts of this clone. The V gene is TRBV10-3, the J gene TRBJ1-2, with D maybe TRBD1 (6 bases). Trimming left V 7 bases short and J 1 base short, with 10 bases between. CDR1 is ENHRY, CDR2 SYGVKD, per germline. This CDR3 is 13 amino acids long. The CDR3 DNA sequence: TGTGCCATCAAGAGACAGGTTAACTATGGCTACACCTTC. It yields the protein CAIKRQVNYGYTF.

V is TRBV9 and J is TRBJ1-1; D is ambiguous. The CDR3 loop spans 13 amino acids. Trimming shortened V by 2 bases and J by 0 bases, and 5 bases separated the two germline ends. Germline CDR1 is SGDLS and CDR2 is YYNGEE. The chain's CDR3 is CASSVRLNTEAFF. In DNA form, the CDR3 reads TGTGCCAGCAGCGTCAGGTTGAACACTGAAGCTTTCTTT.

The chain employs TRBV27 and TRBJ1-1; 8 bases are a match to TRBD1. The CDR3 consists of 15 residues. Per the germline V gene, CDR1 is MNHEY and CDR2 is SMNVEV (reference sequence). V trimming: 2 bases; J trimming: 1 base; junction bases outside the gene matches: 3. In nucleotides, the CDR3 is TGTGCCAGCAGTTTACGACAGGGGAAGAACACTGAAGCTTTCTTT. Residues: CASSLRQGKNTEAFF.

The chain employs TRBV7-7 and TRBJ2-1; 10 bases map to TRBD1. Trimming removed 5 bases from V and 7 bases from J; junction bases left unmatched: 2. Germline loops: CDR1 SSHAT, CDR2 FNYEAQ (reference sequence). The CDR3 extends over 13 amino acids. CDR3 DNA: TGTGCCAGCAGCCAGGGACAGGGGAATGAGCAGTTCTTC. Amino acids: CASSQGQGNEQFF.

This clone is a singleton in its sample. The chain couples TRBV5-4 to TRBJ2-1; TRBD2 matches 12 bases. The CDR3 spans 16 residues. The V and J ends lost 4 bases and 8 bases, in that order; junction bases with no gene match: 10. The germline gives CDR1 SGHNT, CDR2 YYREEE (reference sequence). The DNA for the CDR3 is TGTGCCAGCAGCGGCGGACTAGCGGGAATTAGTTATGAGCAGTTCTTC. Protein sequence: CASSGGLAGISYEQFF.

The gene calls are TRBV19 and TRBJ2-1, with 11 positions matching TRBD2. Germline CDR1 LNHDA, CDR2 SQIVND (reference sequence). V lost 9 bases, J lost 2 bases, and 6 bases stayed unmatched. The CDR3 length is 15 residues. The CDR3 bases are TGTGCCAGCAGCATAGCGGGAGGGACCTACAATGAGCAGTTCTTC. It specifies CASSIAGGTYNEQFF.

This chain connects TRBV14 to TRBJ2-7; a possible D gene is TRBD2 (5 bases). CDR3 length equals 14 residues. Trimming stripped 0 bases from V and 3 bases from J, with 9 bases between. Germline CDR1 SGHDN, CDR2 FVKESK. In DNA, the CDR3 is TGTGCCAGCAGCCAAGAGGTACTAGGCTACGAGCAGTACTTC. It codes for CASSQEVLGYEQYF.

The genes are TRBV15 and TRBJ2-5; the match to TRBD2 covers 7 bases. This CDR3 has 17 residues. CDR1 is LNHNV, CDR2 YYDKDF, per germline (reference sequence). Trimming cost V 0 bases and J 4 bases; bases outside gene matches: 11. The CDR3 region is CATSRDGRAVSRETQYF. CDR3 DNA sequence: TGTGCCACCAGCAGAGATGGGAGGGCCGTCTCCCGAGAGACCCAGTACTTC.

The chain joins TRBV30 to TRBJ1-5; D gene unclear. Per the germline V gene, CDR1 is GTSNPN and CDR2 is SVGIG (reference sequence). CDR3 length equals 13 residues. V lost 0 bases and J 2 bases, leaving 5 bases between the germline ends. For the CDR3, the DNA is TGTGCCTGGAGTGTACGCGGCAATCAGCCCCAGCATTTT. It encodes CAWSVRGNQPQHF.

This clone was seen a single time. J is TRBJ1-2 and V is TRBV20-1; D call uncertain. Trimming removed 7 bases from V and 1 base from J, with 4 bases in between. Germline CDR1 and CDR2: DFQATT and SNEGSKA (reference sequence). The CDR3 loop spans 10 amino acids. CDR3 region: CSGGNYGYTF. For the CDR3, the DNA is TGCAGTGGCGGTAACTATGGCTACACCTTC.

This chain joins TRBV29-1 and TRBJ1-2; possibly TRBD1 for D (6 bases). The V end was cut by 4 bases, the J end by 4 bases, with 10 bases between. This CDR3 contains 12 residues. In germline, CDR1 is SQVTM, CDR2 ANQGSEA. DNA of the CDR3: TGCAGCGTTGGGACAGCGAGCTATGGCTACACCTTC. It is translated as CSVGTASYGYTF. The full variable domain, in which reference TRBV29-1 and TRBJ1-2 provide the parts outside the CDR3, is SAVISQKPSRDICQRGTSLTIQCQVDSQVTMMFWYRQQPGQSLTLIATANQGSEATYESGFVIDKFPISRPNLTFSTLTVSNMSPEDSSIYLCSVGTASYGYTFGSGTRLTVV.